The rows below give T cell receptor beta chains drawn from one sample of a study of blood T cell repertoires in COVID-19. The data were produced by immunoSEQ multiplex PCR, yet TCRdb's version contains in-frame clones alone and is incomplete. Of 100,000 or so clones in the sample, approximately 88% are singletons; the top ten hold less than 7.5%. The sequenced material came from peripheral blood. All receptors come from an older woman with acute or convalescent COVID-19. Each CDR3 is given with its conserved first and last residue. Fields, in order: CDR3 protein, CDR3 DNA, V gene, clone size, J gene, D gene. The D gene is left open where the match is weak. Size tells how often a clone was seen (once, few, many) or the class of an expanded clone, and some rows leave it out.

CASSQPGGILGKLFF TGTGCCAGCAGCCAACCAGGGGGAATTTTAGGAAAACTGTTTTTT TRBV14 - TRBJ1-4 TRBD1
CASSETPGQLNEKLFF TGTGCCAGCAGTGAAACCCCGGGACAGCTTAATGAAAAACTGTTTTTT TRBV2 - TRBJ1-4 TRBD1
CAWTSGWNNEQFF TGTGCCTGGACTAGCGGGTGGAACAATGAGCAGTTCTTC TRBV30 - TRBJ2-1 TRBD2
CASSLISSSGTLYNEQFF TGTGCCAGCAGCTTAATCAGTTCTAGCGGGACCCTATACAATGAGCAGTTCTTC TRBV7-2 once TRBJ2-1 TRBD2
CASSLAGTSGSDEQFF TGTGCCAGCAGCTTAGCCGGGACTAGCGGTTCAGATGAGCAGTTCTTC TRBV7-9 - TRBJ2-1 TRBD2
CSVVGGVLKQFF TGCAGCGTTGTAGGGGGGGTCCTTAAGCAGTTCTTC TRBV29-1 - TRBJ2-1 -
CASSLRSAGVNEQFF TGTGCCAGCAGCTTGCGGTCTGCGGGAGTGAATGAGCAGTTCTTC TRBV5-4 - TRBJ2-1 TRBD2
CASSWGGREKLFF TGTGCCAGCAGTTGGGGAGGACGAGAAAAACTGTTTTTT TRBV6-2/TRBV6-3 once TRBJ1-4 -
CASSERTSWETQYF TGCGCCAGCAGTGAGCGGACTAGCTGGGAGACCCAGTACTTC TRBV10-1 - TRBJ2-5 TRBD2
CASSIGGRQSLKLFF TGTGCCAGTAGCATAGGAGGTCGGCAGTCGCTGAAACTGTTTTTT TRBV19 - TRBJ1-4 -